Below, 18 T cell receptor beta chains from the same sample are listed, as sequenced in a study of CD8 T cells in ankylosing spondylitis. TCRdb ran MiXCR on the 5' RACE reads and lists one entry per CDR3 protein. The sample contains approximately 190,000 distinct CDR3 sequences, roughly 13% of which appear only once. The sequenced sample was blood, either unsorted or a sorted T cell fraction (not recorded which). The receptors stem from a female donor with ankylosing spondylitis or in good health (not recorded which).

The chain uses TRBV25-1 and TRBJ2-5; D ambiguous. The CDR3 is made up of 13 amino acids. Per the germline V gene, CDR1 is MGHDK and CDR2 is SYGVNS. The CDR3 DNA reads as TGTGCTCGTCCCCGGTCAGTTCAAGAGACCCAGTACTTC. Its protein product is CARPRSVQETQYF.

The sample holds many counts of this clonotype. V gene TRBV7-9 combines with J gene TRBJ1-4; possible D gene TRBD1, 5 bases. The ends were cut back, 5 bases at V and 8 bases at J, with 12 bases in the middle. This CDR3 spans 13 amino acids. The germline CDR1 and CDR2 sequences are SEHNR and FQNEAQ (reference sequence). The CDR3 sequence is CASSGGRREKLFF. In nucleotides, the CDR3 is TGTGCCAGCAGCGGGGGACGACGAGAAAAACTGTTTTTT.

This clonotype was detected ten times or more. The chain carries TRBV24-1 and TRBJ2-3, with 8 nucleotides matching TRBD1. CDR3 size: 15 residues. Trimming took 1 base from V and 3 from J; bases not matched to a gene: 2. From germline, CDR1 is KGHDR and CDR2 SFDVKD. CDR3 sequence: CATSDFGQGTDTQYF. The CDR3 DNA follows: TGTGCCACCAGTGATTTTGGACAGGGAACAGATACGCAGTATTTT.

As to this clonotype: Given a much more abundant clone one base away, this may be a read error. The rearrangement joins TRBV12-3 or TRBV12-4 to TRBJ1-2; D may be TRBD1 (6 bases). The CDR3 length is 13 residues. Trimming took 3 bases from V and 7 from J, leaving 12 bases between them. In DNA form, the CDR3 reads TGTGCCAGCAGTTTGGACAGTGGGCTTGGCTACACCTTC. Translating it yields CASSLDSGLGYTF.

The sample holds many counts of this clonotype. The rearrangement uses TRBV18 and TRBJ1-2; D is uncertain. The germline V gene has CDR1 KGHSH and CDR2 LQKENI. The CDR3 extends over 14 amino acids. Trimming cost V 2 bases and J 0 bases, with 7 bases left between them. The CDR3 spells CASSPGRTNYGYTF. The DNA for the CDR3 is TGTGCCAGCTCACCAGGACGGACTAACTATGGCTACACCTTC.

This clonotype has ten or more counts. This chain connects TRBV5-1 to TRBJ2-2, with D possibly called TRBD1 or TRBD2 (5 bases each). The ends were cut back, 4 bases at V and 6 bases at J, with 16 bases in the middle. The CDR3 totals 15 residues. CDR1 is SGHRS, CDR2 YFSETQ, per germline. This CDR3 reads CASSQRPGTAGELFF. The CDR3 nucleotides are TGCGCCAGCAGCCAGCGACCAGGGACGGCCGGGGAGCTGTTTTTT.

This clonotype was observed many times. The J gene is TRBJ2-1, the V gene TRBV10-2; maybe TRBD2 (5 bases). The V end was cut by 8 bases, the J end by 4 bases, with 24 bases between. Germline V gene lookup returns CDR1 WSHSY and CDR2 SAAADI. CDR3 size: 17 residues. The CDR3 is CASLGSGETYGYNEQFF. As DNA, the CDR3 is TGCGCCAGCTTGGGCTCCGGGGAAACTTATGGGTACAATGAGCAGTTCTTC.

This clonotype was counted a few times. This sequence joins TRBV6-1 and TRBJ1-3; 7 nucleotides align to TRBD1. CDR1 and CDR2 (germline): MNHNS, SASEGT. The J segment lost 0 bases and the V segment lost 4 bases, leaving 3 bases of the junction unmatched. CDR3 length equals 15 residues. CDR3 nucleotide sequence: TGTGCCAGCAGTGCAGGGGGTGGCTCTGGAAACACCATATATTTT. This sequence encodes CASSAGGGSGNTIYF.

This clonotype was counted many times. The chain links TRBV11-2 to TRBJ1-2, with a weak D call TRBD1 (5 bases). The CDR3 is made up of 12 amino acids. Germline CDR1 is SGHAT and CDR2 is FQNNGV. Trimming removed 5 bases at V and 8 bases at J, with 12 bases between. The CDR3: CASSPGAEGYTF. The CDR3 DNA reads TGTGCCAGCAGCCCTGGGGCGGAAGGCTACACCTTC.

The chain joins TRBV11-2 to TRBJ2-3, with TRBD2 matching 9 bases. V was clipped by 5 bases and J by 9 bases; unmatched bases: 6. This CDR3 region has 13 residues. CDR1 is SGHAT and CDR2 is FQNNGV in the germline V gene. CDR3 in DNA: TGTGCCAGCAGCCCCGGGACTAGCAGAACGCAGTATTTT. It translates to CASSPGTSRTQYF.

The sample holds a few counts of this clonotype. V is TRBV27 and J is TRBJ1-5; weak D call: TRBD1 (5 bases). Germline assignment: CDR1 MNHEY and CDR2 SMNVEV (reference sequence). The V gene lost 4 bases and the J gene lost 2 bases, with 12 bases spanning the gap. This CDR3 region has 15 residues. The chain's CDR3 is CASSSEGRGNQPQHF. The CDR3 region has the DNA TGTGCCAGCAGTTCGGAGGGGCGGGGCAATCAGCCCCAGCATTTT.

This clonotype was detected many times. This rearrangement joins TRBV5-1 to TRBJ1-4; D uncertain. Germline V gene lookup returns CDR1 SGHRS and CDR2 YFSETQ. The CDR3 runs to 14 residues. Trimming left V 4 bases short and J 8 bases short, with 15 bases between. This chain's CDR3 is CASSPGPLEEKLFF. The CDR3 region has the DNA TGCGCCAGCAGCCCTGGACCGCTCGAAGAAAAACTGTTTTTT. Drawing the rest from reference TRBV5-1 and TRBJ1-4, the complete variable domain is KAGVTQTPRYLIKTRGQQVTLSCSPISGHRSVSWYQQTPGQGLQFLFEYFSETQRNKGNFPGRFSGRQFSNSRSEMNVSTLELGDSALYLCASSPGPLEEKLFFGSGTQLSVL.

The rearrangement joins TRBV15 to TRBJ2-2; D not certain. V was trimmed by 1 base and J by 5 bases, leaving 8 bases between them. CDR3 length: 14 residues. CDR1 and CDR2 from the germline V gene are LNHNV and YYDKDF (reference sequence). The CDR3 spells CATSRGRETGELFF. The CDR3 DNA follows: TGTGCCACCAGCAGAGGTCGAGAGACCGGGGAGCTGTTTTTT.

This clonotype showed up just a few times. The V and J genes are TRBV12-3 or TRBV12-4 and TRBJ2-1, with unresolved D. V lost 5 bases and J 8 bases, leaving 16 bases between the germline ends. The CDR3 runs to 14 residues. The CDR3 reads CASSPPTSRHEQFF. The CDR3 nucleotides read TGTGCCAGCAGTCCCCCGACTTCCCGGCATGAGCAGTTCTTC.

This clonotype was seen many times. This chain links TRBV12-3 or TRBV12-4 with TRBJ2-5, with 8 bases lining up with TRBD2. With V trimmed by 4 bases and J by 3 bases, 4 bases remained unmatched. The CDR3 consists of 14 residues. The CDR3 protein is CASSYYSGKETQYF. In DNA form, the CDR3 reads TGTGCCAGCAGTTACTATAGCGGGAAAGAGACCCAGTACTTC.

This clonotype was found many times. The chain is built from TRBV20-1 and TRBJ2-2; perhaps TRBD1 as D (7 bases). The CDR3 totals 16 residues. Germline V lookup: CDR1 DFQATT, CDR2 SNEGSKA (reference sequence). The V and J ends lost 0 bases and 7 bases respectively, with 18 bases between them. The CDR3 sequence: CSARDLLAGGNGELFF. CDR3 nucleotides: TGCAGTGCTAGAGATCTTTTGGCAGGGGGGAACGGGGAGCTGTTTTTT.

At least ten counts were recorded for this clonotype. Here the CDR3 DNA reads TGTGCCACCAGGTTCGACAGGGCGGACACCGGGGAGCTGTTTTTT. It translates to CATRFDRADTGELFF. The chain couples TRBV15 to TRBJ2-2; 7 positions agree with TRBD1. The CDR3 spans 15 residues. Germline V gene data show CDR1 as LNHNV and CDR2 as YYDKDF (reference sequence). Trimming cost V 6 bases and J 3 bases; bases outside gene matches: 7.

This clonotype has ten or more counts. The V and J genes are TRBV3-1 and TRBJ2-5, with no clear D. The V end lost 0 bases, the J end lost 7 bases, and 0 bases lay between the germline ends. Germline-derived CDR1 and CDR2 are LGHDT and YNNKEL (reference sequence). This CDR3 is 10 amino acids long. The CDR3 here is CASSQETQYF. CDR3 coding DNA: TGTGCCAGCAGCCAAGAGACCCAGTACTTC.